The following is a TCR beta chain sequence with its context. The antigen remains unidentified. PCR amplification relied on 60 Vbeta primers (plus 13 Jbeta primers). Generated by immunoSEQ multiplex PCR, the TCRdb table keeps only in-frame clones and is missing some. Among tens of thousands of clones, around 77% were seen once, and the ten largest hold 3.5% to 4.5%. When sampled, the donors appeared nominally healthy, though they likely had unrecorded immune exposures. Per germline, CDR1 WSHSY and CDR2 SAAADI. Trimming cost V 5 bases and J 7 bases, with 15 bases left between them. This CDR3 comprises 14 residues. The data were taken from a study of cytomegalovirus exposure and HLA in healthy donors. Study observations and caveats: TCR beta chains numbering 164 were designated cytomegalovirus-associated. CMV serostatus was the sole immune exposure data available.

The receptor was derived from a man under 40 in good health and CMV-seronegative. Specimen: PBMCs. The rearrangement links TRBV10-2 to TRBJ1-5; possibly TRBD1 for D (5 bases). For the CDR3, the DNA is TGCGCCAGCAGTAGTAAGCAGGGTGTCCAGCCCCAGCATTTT. This codes for CASSSKQGVQPQHF.